Below are 30 T cell receptor beta chains sequenced from a single sample in a study of T cell changes during pregnancy in multiple sclerosis. Sequencing was performed with immunoSEQ multiplex PCR; in TCRdb, only in-frame clones are kept and a portion is missing. Seen here are approximately 80,000 clones, approximately 94% observed once, and the top ten hold roughly 2.5%. The input for sequencing was peripheral blood, taken in the third trimester of pregnancy. All receptors come from a female donor with multiple sclerosis, enrolled in a pregnancy study.

The chain joins TRBV9 to TRBJ2-1; 10 bases map to TRBD2. The V gene end was trimmed by 3 bases and the J gene end by 7 bases; junction bases not matched to a gene: 7. The germline CDR1 and CDR2 sequences are SGDLS and YYNGEE. This CDR3 comprises 15 residues. This CDR3 is CASSALPSGGNEQFF. The CDR3 DNA is TGTGCCAGCAGCGCATTACCTAGCGGGGGAAATGAGCAGTTCTTC.

The chain couples TRBV5-6 to TRBJ1-4; TRBD1 is a possible D gene (5 bases). Trimming stripped 0 bases from V and 6 bases from J, with 15 bases between. CDR3 length equals 16 residues. Germline lookup yields CDR1 SGHDT and CDR2 YYEEEE. The CDR3 bases are TGTGCCAGCAGCTTGGCCTATGCAGGGTCGGATGAAAAACTGTTTTTT. Protein product: CASSLAYAGSDEKLFF.

V gene TRBV5-6 combines with J gene TRBJ2-3; weak D call: TRBD1 (6 bases). Germline CDR1 SGHDT, CDR2 YYEEEE. The V and J ends lost 4 bases and 1 base respectively, with 13 bases between them. There are 15 residues in the CDR3. The CDR3 region has the DNA TGTGCCAGCAGCAATGGTGCAGGGGGCACAGATACGCAGTATTTT. Translating gives CASSNGAGGTDTQYF.

The V call is TRBV15, the J call TRBJ2-5; 8 nucleotides agree with TRBD1. Germline values: CDR1 LNHNV, CDR2 YYDKDF (reference sequence). V shed 0 bases and J 4 bases; nucleotides not matched to a gene: 4. The CDR3 is 15 residues long. Here the CDR3 DNA reads TGTGCCACCAGCAGAGACAGGGGGCAGGCAGAGACCCAGTACTTC. Translation: CATSRDRGQAETQYF. Full variable domain (outside the CDR3, taken from reference TRBV15 and TRBJ2-5): DAMVIQNPRYQVTQFGKPVTLSCSQTLNHNVMYWYQQKSSQAPKLLFHYYDKDFNNEADTPDNFQSRRPNTSFCFLDIRSPGLGDTAMYLCATSRDRGQAETQYFGPGTRLLVL.

The chain joins TRBV7-3 to TRBJ2-3; TRBD2 matches at 8 bases. Germline V gives CDR1 SGHTA, CDR2 FQGTGA. The CDR3 has 17 amino acids. Trimming at V came to 5 bases and at J to 0 bases, leaving 10 bases not matched to a gene. The CDR3 loop reads CASSPQIAGISTDTQYF. As DNA, the CDR3 is TGTGCCAGCAGCCCCCAAATAGCGGGGATCAGCACAGATACGCAGTATTTT.

The CDR3 is CASSLKAAETGELFF. The CDR3, as DNA: TGTGCCAGCAGCTTAAAAGCGGCAGAGACCGGGGAGCTGTTTTTT. This chain joins TRBV7-6 and TRBJ2-2; TRBD2 is a possible D gene (5 bases). The CDR3 loop spans 15 amino acids. Germline CDR1 reads SGHVS; CDR2 reads FNYEAQ. Trimming removed 2 bases from V and 5 bases from J, with 12 bases in between.

The genes are TRBV5-1 and TRBJ2-3; D not certain. This CDR3 has 12 amino acids. The V and J ends lost 5 bases and 0 bases respectively, with 4 bases between them. Germline V CDR1 and CDR2: SGHRS, YFSETQ. The CDR3 sequence is CASRYSTDTQYF. CDR3 bases: TGCGCCAGCAGATATAGCACAGATACGCAGTATTTT. Full variable domain (missing parts from reference TRBV5-1 and TRBJ2-3): KAGVTQTPRYLIKTRGQQVTLSCSPISGHRSVSWYQQTPGQGLQFLFEYFSETQRNKGNFPGRFSGRQFSNSRSEMNVSTLELGDSALYLCASRYSTDTQYFGPGTRLTVL.

The count of this clone is one. The chain couples TRBV10-3 to TRBJ1-1; D is ambiguous. This CDR3 spans 12 amino acids. Germline V lookup: CDR1 ENHRY, CDR2 SYGVKD. Trimming removed 0 bases at V and 6 bases at J, with 5 bases between. The CDR3 coding sequence is TGTGCCATCAGTGAGTCGAGAGCTGAAGCTTTCTTT. Amino acid sequence: CAISESRAEAFF.

V is TRBV6-1 and J is TRBJ2-3, with a tentative D call TRBD1 (7 bases). The germline gives CDR1 MNHNS, CDR2 SASEGT. The CDR3 extends over 16 amino acids. V shed 4 bases and J shed 3 bases, with 17 bases lying between them. The CDR3 reads CASSARDSMGTDTQYF. The CDR3 DNA is TGTGCCAGCAGTGCGCGGGACAGCATGGGGACAGATACGCAGTATTTT.

This clone occurred once. The chain uses TRBV12-5 and TRBJ2-1; D is undetermined. The germline gives CDR1 LGHNT, CDR2 FRNRAP. V lost 3 bases and J 5 bases, leaving 8 bases between the germline ends. The CDR3 loop spans 13 amino acids. The CDR3 sequence is CASGFLTNNEQFF. The DNA of the CDR3 is TGTGCTAGTGGTTTCTTAACTAACAATGAGCAGTTCTTC. The variable domain in full, with the rest retrieved from reference TRBV12-5 and TRBJ2-1, is DARVTQTPRHKVTEMGQEVTMRCQPILGHNTVFWYRQTMMQGLELLAYFRNRAPLDDSGMPKDRFSAEMPDATLATLKIQPSEPRDSAVYFCASGFLTNNEQFFGPGTRLTVL.

The chain carries TRBV6-1 and TRBJ2-2, with TRBD2 matching 11 bases. This CDR3 region has 17 residues. The V gene's germline CDR1 is MNHNS and CDR2 SASEGT. Trimming removed 4 bases from V and 2 bases from J; junction bases left unmatched: 6. CDR3 protein: CASSAFSGGANTGELFF. CDR3 DNA sequence: TGTGCCAGCAGTGCCTTTAGCGGGGGGGCCAACACCGGGGAGCTGTTTTTT.

The chain has TRBV13 and TRBJ1-1; D is ambiguous. V lost 2 bases and J 5 bases, leaving 15 bases between the germline ends. Germline CDR1 and CDR2: PRHDT and FYEKMQ (reference sequence). The CDR3 sequence is 15 residues long. The CDR3 here is CASSLKWAGGTEAFF. In DNA form, the CDR3 reads TGTGCCAGCAGCTTAAAGTGGGCAGGAGGGACTGAAGCTTTCTTT. Based on the CDR3 plus reference TRBV13 and TRBJ1-1, the full variable domain is AAGVIQSPRHLIKEKRETATLKCYPIPRHDTVYWYQQGPGQDPQFLISFYEKMQSDKGSIPDRFSAQQFSDYHSELNMSSLELGDSALYFCASSLKWAGGTEAFFGQGTRLTVV.

The V and J genes are TRBV10-1 and TRBJ2-7; 13 nucleotides agree with TRBD2. CDR1 is WNHNN and CDR2 is SYGVQD in the germline V gene (reference sequence). J gave up 2 bases and V 8 bases, and 12 bases lay outside the gene matches. CDR3 size: 17 residues. CDR3 sequence: CASPVPGLAGTTYEQYF. In DNA form, the CDR3 reads TGCGCCAGCCCTGTCCCGGGACTAGCGGGGACGACCTACGAGCAGTACTTC.

The genes are TRBV2 and TRBJ2-3; 12 nucleotides match TRBD2. The CDR3 has 14 residues. V dropped 6 bases and J dropped 5; count of bases not matched to a gene: 3. Germline assignment: CDR1 SNHLY and CDR2 FYNNEI. The CDR3, as DNA: TGTGCCAGCAGCGGACTAGCGGGAAGAGATACGCAGTATTTT. Protein: CASSGLAGRDTQYF.

The chain joins TRBV11-2 to TRBJ1-3; TRBD1 aligns across 7 bases. The V gene end was trimmed by 4 bases and the J gene end by 3 bases; junction bases not matched to a gene: 9. Germline CDR1 and CDR2: SGHAT and FQNNGV. The CDR3 has 16 amino acids. This CDR3 is CASSSRQGLNGNTIYF. The CDR3 DNA is TGTGCCAGCAGCTCAAGACAGGGACTCAATGGAAACACCATATATTTT.

This clone was detected only once. The chain couples TRBV6-1 to TRBJ2-7, with 8 nucleotides matching TRBD2. The CDR3 extends over 16 amino acids. V was pared by 2 bases and J by 1 base, with 7 bases of the junction left unmatched. From germline, CDR1 is MNHNS and CDR2 SASEGT. The DNA of the CDR3 is TGTGCCAGCAGTGAATGGGTAGCGGGGACATCCTACGAGCAGTACTTC. It specifies CASSEWVAGTSYEQYF.

The count of this clone is one. V usage is TRBV25-1 and J usage is TRBJ2-5; TRBD2 might be the D (5 bases). This CDR3 has 15 amino acids. Per germline, CDR1 MGHDK and CDR2 SYGVNS. V shed 0 bases and J shed 0 bases, with 8 bases lying between them. The CDR3 sequence: CASSEYEGYQETQYF. CDR3 in DNA: TGTGCCAGCAGTGAATATGAGGGTTACCAAGAGACCCAGTACTTC.

The chain combines TRBV7-9 with TRBJ2-7; 8 bases are shared with TRBD1. V lost 3 bases to trimming and J lost 6 bases; unmatched junction nucleotides: 1. The CDR3 sequence is 12 residues long. Germline loops: CDR1 SEHNR, CDR2 FQNEAQ (reference sequence). The CDR3 DNA is TGTGCCAGCAGCTTCAGGGGGCCCGAGCAGTACTTC. Its translation is CASSFRGPEQYF.

The chain carries TRBV6-5 and TRBJ2-7; D perhaps matches TRBD2 (7 bases). V lost 6 bases and J 2 bases, leaving 14 bases between the germline ends. The CDR3 totals 14 residues. CDR1 and CDR2 from the germline V gene are MNHEY and SVGAGI. CDR3 residues: CASRGRGGPYEQYF. In DNA, the CDR3 is TGTGCCAGCAGGGGTAGGGGGGGACCCTACGAGCAGTACTTC.

This chain uses TRBV15 with TRBJ1-2; 8 bases match TRBD1. There are 17 residues in the CDR3. V was clipped by 6 bases and J by 6 bases; unmatched bases: 18. Germline lookup yields CDR1 LNHNV and CDR2 YYDKDF (reference sequence). This CDR3 is CATREDPGGRVADGYTF. CDR3 DNA: TGTGCCACCAGAGAGGACCCAGGGGGCAGGGTAGCAGATGGCTACACCTTC.

This clone was seen only once. This chain links TRBV15 with TRBJ2-3; D unresolved. Germline CDR1 reads LNHNV; CDR2 reads YYDKDF (reference sequence). The CDR3 has 13 residues. Trimming cost V 6 bases and J 1 base, with 8 bases left between them. CDR3 sequence reads: CATREGGTDTQYF. DNA for the CDR3: TGTGCCACCAGGGAAGGAGGCACAGATACGCAGTATTTT. The full variable domain, in which reference TRBV15 and TRBJ2-3 provide the parts outside the CDR3, is DAMVIQNPRYQVTQFGKPVTLSCSQTLNHNVMYWYQQKSSQAPKLLFHYYDKDFNNEADTPDNFQSRRPNTSFCFLDIRSPGLGDTAMYLCATREGGTDTQYFGPGTRLTVL.

The V gene is TRBV4-1, the J gene TRBJ1-5, with a weak D call TRBD1 (5 bases). Germline V gene data show CDR1 as MGHRA and CDR2 as YSYEKL. The ends were cut back, 0 bases at V and 0 bases at J, with 6 bases in the middle. This CDR3 region has 15 residues. The CDR3 is CASSQDRDSNQPQHF. As DNA, the CDR3 is TGCGCCAGCAGCCAAGACAGGGATAGCAATCAGCCCCAGCATTTT.

This chain joins TRBV5-5 and TRBJ1-5, with 8 bases aligning to TRBD1. CDR1 SGHKS and CDR2 YYEKEE come from the germline V gene (reference sequence). The CDR3 is 14 residues long. The J segment lost 8 bases and the V segment lost 4 bases, leaving 8 bases of the junction unmatched. The CDR3 region is CASSPRTGREPQHF. The CDR3 DNA reads as TGTGCCAGCAGCCCGAGGACAGGGCGAGAGCCCCAGCATTTT.

This clone was detected once. The chain is built from TRBV15 and TRBJ1-4, with 7 bases identical to TRBD1. The CDR3 is 14 residues long. The ends lost 6 bases at V and 7 bases at J; junction bases unmatched: 8. Germline values: CDR1 LNHNV, CDR2 YYDKDF (reference sequence). This chain's CDR3 is CATRSRTGVEKLFF. The CDR3 nucleotides read TGTGCCACCAGATCAAGGACAGGTGTTGAAAAACTGTTTTTT.

V is TRBV30 and J is TRBJ2-4, with TRBD2 as a possible D gene (6 bases). Per germline, CDR1 GTSNPN and CDR2 SVGIG (reference sequence). The CDR3 length is 13 residues. V was clipped by 0 bases and J by 6 bases, with 9 bases between them. The CDR3 is CAWSVLGGNIQYF. CDR3 bases: TGTGCCTGGAGTGTACTGGGGGGAAACATTCAGTACTTC.

This chain uses TRBV6-4 with TRBJ2-2; D may be TRBD2 (5 bases). Trimming stripped 3 bases from V and 5 bases from J, with 13 bases between. This CDR3 contains 15 residues. CDR1 and CDR2 (germline): MRHNA, SNTAGT. The CDR3 sequence is CASSEEAGWTGELFF. CDR3 in DNA: TGTGCCAGCAGTGAAGAGGCGGGTTGGACCGGGGAGCTGTTTTTT.

This CDR3 is CASTEPAGRVNQPQHF. In DNA, the CDR3 is TGTGCCAGCACCGAACCAGCGGGGAGGGTCAATCAGCCCCAGCATTTT. The genes are TRBV6-6 and TRBJ1-5; no reliable D call. Germline CDR1 reads MNHNY; CDR2 reads SVGAGI (reference sequence). With 7 bases removed from V and 3 bases from J, the gap between germline ends came to 19 bases. The length of the CDR3 is 16 residues.

J is TRBJ1-1 and V is TRBV5-4; D is unclear. Trimming shortened V by 0 bases and J by 7 bases, and 7 bases separated the two germline ends. The germline V gene has CDR1 SGHNT and CDR2 YYREEE (reference sequence). CDR3 length: 12 residues. CDR3 amino acids: CASSLVAGEAFF. The CDR3 DNA reads as TGTGCCAGCAGCTTGGTTGCAGGTGAAGCTTTCTTT.

V is TRBV7-9 and J is TRBJ2-5; tentative D call: TRBD2 (5 bases). Trimming removed 1 base from V and 4 bases from J, with 13 bases in between. The CDR3 loop spans 15 amino acids. Germline loops: CDR1 SEHNR, CDR2 FQNEAQ (reference sequence). The CDR3 loop is CASSLEGRGRETQYF. CDR3 bases: TGTGCCAGCAGCTTAGAGGGTAGAGGGAGAGAGACCCAGTACTTC.

This clone was detected a few times. V is TRBV4-1 and J is TRBJ2-1; TRBD2 matches at 10 bases. V lost 1 base and J lost 4; bases outside the gene matches: 4. Per germline, CDR1 MGHRA and CDR2 YSYEKL. CDR3 length: 16 residues. Here the CDR3 DNA reads TGCGCCAGCAGCCAAGGTAATAGCGGGGGGTACAATGAGCAGTTCTTC. The encoded protein is CASSQGNSGGYNEQFF.